In this sample, the clone carrying this T cell receptor (beta chain) turned up a few times. The CDR3 sequence is 17 residues long. CDR1 and CDR2 (germline): SGHNT, YENEEA. V was pared by 5 bases and J by 0 bases, with 20 bases between. The sample comes from a study of T cells in Graves' hyperthyroidism and ophthalmopathy. The study left out patients who had uncontrolled infection, other autoimmune disease, pregnancy or lactation. Cells are PBMCs isolated from approximately 9.2 ml of fresh blood. Template material for amplifying TCR beta CDR3 regions consisted of RNA transcripts. RT-PCR in the first round (using the HTBI primer set) targeted the TCR CDR3. TCRdb passed the multiplex PCR reads through MiXCR, listing each CDR3 protein once. The sample carries about 250,000 distinct CDR3 sequences, about 20% recorded once.

The source of this sequence is a young man with Graves' ophthalmopathy. The sample comprised blood. J is TRBJ2-7 and V is TRBV11-3; D possibly uses TRBD1 or TRBD2 (6 bases each). The CDR3 coding sequence is TGTGCCAGCAGCCTAGGGGGAGGCGGGATGAGCTCCTACGAGCAGTACTTC. It specifies CASSLGGGGMSSYEQYF.